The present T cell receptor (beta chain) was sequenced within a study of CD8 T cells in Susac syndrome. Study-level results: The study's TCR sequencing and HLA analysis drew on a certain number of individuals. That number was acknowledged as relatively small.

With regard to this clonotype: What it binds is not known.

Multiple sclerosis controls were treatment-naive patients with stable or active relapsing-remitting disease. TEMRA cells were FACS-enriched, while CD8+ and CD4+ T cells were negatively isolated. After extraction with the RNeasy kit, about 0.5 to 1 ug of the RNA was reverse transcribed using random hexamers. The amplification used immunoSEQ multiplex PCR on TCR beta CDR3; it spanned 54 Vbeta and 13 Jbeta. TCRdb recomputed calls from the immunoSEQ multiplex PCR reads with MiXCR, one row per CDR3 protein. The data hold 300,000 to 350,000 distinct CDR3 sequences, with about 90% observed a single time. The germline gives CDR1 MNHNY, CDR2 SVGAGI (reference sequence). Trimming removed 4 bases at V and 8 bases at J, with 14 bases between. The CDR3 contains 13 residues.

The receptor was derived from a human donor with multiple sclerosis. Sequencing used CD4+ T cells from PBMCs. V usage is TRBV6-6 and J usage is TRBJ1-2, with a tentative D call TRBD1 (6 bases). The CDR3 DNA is TGTGCCAGCAGTTCGGACAGCCTCGGCGGCTACACCTTC. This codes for CASSSDSLGGYTF.